These T cell receptor beta chains were read from a single sample in a study of blood T cells in healthy people across ages. TCRdb recomputed calls from the 5' RACE reads with MiXCR, one row per CDR3 protein. The table shows around 1,000,000 distinct CDR3 sequences, with around two fifths occurring only once. Sequenced: blood. The receptors stem from a man aged 18 to 35 in good health. The CDR3 runs from the conserved cysteine through the conserved F or W. A D gene is named only where the DNA matches it firmly. Clone size is not always given. Where it is, it says once, few, many or a class for expanded clones.

d_call j_call clone_size v_call cdr3_nt cdr3_aa
. TRBJ1-5 few TRBV3-1 TGTGCCAGCAGCAGGGATTTTGGCAATCAGCCCCAGCATTTT CASSRDFGNQPQHF
. TRBJ2-7 . TRBV27 TGTGCCAGCGGCTTAACAGTGCTCTCCTACAATGAGCAGTACTTC CASGLTVLSYNEQYF
. TRBJ2-1 few TRBV7-2 TGTGCCAGCAGCCCAAGCGGTAGCCCTTCTTACAATGAGCAGTTCTTC CASSPSGSPSYNEQFF
. TRBJ1-2 . TRBV27 TGTGCCAGCAGGGACAGAAGCTATGGCTACACCTTC CASRDRSYGYTF
TRBD1 TRBJ1-4 . TRBV2 TGTGCCAGCATCAGAGGACAGGAGAATACTAATGAAAAACTGTTTTTT CASIRGQENTNEKLFF
TRBD2 TRBJ2-3 many TRBV20-1 TGCAGTGCTAGTAGGACTAGCGGACCCACAGATACGCAGTATTTT CSASRTSGPTDTQYF
. TRBJ2-1 . TRBV16 TGTGCCAGCAGCCACGGGGGCCGCTCCTACAATGAGCAGTTCTTC CASSHGGRSYNEQFF
. TRBJ2-1 few TRBV29-1 TGCAGCGTTGAGGGGAGAGCGAATTACAATGAGCAGTTCTTC CSVEGRANYNEQFF
. TRBJ2-4 many TRBV20-1 TGCAGTGCGGACACAGGGAACATTCAGTACTTC CSADTGNIQYF
. TRBJ2-7 few TRBV12-5 TGTGCTAGTGGTTTGGGTCGCGGTGGGGGACTCTTAGCGCACGAGCAGTACTTC CASGLGRGGGLLAHEQYF
. TRBJ2-3 . TRBV7-8 TGTGCCAGCAGCTTAAGAACAGGGCCGGTGGTGCAAGTTGGAGATATGCAGTATTTT CASSLRTGPVVQVGDMQYF
TRBD1 TRBJ2-1 . TRBV9 TGTGCCAGCAGCGACCGGGACAGGAGCGATGAGCAGTTCTTC CASSDRDRSDEQFF
. TRBJ2-7 few TRBV5-1 TGCGCCAGCAGCGAGGAATGGGGGGTCTACGAGCAGTACTTC CASSEEWGVYEQYF
. TRBJ2-1 many TRBV5-5 TGTGCCAGCAGCTTCGACAAAGACTACAATGAGCAGTTCTTC CASSFDKDYNEQFF
. TRBJ2-3 few TRBV6-5 TGTGCCAGCAGTTCCGACTCGGGGAGCGCTATCACAGATACGCAGTATTTT CASSSDSGSAITDTQYF
TRBD1 TRBJ2-4 many TRBV12-3/TRBV12-4 TGTGCCAGCAGTTTCCAGGGGGATAGGGGCAAAAACATTCAGTACTTC CASSFQGDRGKNIQYF
. TRBJ2-7 few TRBV4-3 TGCGCCAGCAGCCAATTCCCAAGCTCCTACAATGAGCAGTACTTC CASSQFPSSYNEQYF
. TRBJ2-3 . TRBV12-3/TRBV12-4 TGTGCCAGCAGCACAAGGACAAAGCCGTCCACAGATACGCAGTATTTT CASSTRTKPSTDTQYF
TRBD2 TRBJ2-5 few TRBV11-1 TGTGCCAGCAGCCCTAGCGGGGGGACCCAAGAGACCCAGTACTTC CASSPSGGTQETQYF
. TRBJ2-1 . TRBV4-3 TGCGCCAGCAGCCAAGAAAGTGGGGATGAGCAGTTCTTC CASSQESGDEQFF
. TRBJ2-3 . TRBV7-9 TGTGCCAGCAGCTTACCGGGGGTTTATCGCACAGATACGCAGTATTTT CASSLPGVYRTDTQYF
. TRBJ1-3 . TRBV7-2 TGTGCCAGCAGCTTAGTTAGGGACTTGTTCGGCACCATATATTTT CASSLVRDLFGTIYF
. TRBJ2-1 few TRBV4-3 TGCGCCAGCAGCCAAGATTGGGCCGGTGAGCAGTTCTTC CASSQDWAGEQFF
. TRBJ2-5 few TRBV6-6 TGTGCCAGCAGTTATGGTAGTAGCGGAGAAGAGACCCAGTACTTC CASSYGSSGEETQYF
. TRBJ1-1 . TRBV7-2 TGTGCCAGCAGCTTGAACGCAGGGGTCGCGAACACTGAAGCTTTCTTT CASSLNAGVANTEAFF
TRBD1 TRBJ2-1 . TRBV4-1 TGCGCCAGCAGCCAAGACGTTGGGACAGGGGTAGATGAGCAGTTCTTC CASSQDVGTGVDEQFF
TRBD1 TRBJ2-1 . TRBV12-3/TRBV12-4 TGTGCCAGCAGTCCCGGGACAGCGCCCTACGAGCAGTTCTTC CASSPGTAPYEQFF
. TRBJ2-1 . TRBV6-6 TGTGCCAGCAGTCTCGTAGACAGGCTTTACTACAATGAGCAGTTCTTC CASSLVDRLYYNEQFF
TRBD1 TRBJ1-4 . TRBV29-1 TGCAGCGGGAAGACAGGGATCAACGAAAAACTGTTTTTT CSGKTGINEKLFF
TRBD1 TRBJ1-4 . TRBV6-5 TGTGCCAGCAGTCCCCGGGACAGTTCGAATGAAAAACTGTTTTTT CASSPRDSSNEKLFF
TRBD1 TRBJ2-1 . TRBV3-1 TGTGCCAGCAGCGAGGCCGGGACAGGGGGCAATGAGCAGTTCTTC CASSEAGTGGNEQFF
. TRBJ2-1 . TRBV28 TGTGCCAGCAGTTCTACGGACAGAGCGCAGTTCTTC CASSSTDRAQFF